The clone carrying this TCR beta chain was counted many times. The antigen is undetermined. RNA transcripts gave rise to amplified TCR beta CDR3 regions. The TCR CDR3 first-round RT-PCR relied on the HTBI primer set. MiXCR, run by TCRdb on the multiplex PCR reads, gives a single entry per CDR3 protein. Of roughly 240,000 distinct CDR3 sequences in the sample, over 20% are singletons; the top ten hold 30% to 40%. Trimming cost V 2 bases and J 1 base, with 14 bases left between them. The CDR3 length is 17 residues. Germline CDR1 is SGHAT and CDR2 is FQDESV (reference sequence). This entry belongs to a study of T cells in Graves' hyperthyroidism and ophthalmopathy. Overall study: Prior to any treatment, at the point of initial diagnosis, peripheral blood was collected.

Study results and limitations: Ophthalmopathy was distinguished from stable hyperthyroidism by 13 V-J signatures.

The sequencing sample was made of blood. This clonotype was obtained from a woman between 35 and 50 years old with Graves' ophthalmopathy. V gene TRBV11-1 combines with J gene TRBJ2-2; D call uncertain. CDR3 DNA: TGTGCCAGCAGCTTACCCCCGTCCAGTCTGAACACCGGGGAGCTGTTTTTT. It codes for CASSLPPSSLNTGELFF.